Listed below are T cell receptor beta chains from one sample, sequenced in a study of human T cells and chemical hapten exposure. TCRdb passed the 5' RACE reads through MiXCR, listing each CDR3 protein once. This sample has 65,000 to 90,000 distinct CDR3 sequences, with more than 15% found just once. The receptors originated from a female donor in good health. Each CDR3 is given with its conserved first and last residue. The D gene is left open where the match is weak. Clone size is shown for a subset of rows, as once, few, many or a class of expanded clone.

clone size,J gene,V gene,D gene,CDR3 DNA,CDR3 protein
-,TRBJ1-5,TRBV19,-,TGTGCCAGTAGTACCCTCCCCAATCAGCCCCAGCATTTT,CASSTLPNQPQHF
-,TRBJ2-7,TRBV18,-,TGTGCCAGCTCACCAGGGACTGTCTACGAGCAGTACTTC,CASSPGTVYEQYF
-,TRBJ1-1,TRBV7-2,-,TGTGCCAGCAGCGAGAGCAGGGAGAAGACTGAAGCTTTCTTT,CASSESREKTEAFF
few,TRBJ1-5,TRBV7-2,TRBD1,TGTGCCAGCAGTCCGAGACAGGGAGAGATGACCCAGCATTTT,CASSPRQGEMTQHF
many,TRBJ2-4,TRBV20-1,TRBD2,TGCAGTGCTAGAGATCTAGCGGGAGAAAACATTCAGTACTTC,CSARDLAGENIQYF
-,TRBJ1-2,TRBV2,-,TGTGCCAGCAGAGGAATTGACAGATATGGCTACACCTTC,CASRGIDRYGYTF
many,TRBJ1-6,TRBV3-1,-,TGTGCCAGCAGCCAAGGAACCATGAATTCACCCCTCCACTTT,CASSQGTMNSPLHF
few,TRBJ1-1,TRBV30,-,TGTGCCTGGAGTAAGGGGACCTCTGAAGCTTTCTTT,CAWSKGTSEAFF
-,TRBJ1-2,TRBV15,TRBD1,TGTGCCACCAGCAGATCCCAGGGGGAAGGCTACTATGGCTACACCTTC,CATSRSQGEGYYGYTF
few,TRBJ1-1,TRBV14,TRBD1,TGTGCCAGCAGCCCCGACAGGGTAAAAGCTTTCTTT,CASSPDRVKAFF
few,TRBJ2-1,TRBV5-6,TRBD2,TGTGCCAGCAGCTCTCTAGCGGGATCTTACAATGAGCAGTTCTTC,CASSSLAGSYNEQFF
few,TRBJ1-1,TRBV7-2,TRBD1,TGTGCCAGCAGCCCGACAGGGGGGCGAGCTTTCTTT,CASSPTGGRAFF
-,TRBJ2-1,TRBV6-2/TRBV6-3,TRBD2,TGTGCCAGTGGATCCGGGACTAGCCTCTACAATGAGCAGTTCTTC,CASGSGTSLYNEQFF
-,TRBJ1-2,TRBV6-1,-,TGTGCCAGCAGTGAAGCGCTTAGAGGCATCTATGGCTACACCTTC,CASSEALRGIYGYTF
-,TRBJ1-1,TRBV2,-,TGTGCCAGCAGTGTCGGGGTTCTGAACACTGAAGCTTTCTTT,CASSVGVLNTEAFF
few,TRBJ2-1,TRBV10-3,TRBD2,TGTGCCATCAGTGTCGGTAGCGGGAGGGTGGATGAGCAGTTCTTC,CAISVGSGRVDEQFF
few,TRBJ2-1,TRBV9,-,TGTGCCAGCAGCGTAGCTGTAAAAAGCTACTCCTACAATGAGCAGTTCTTC,CASSVAVKSYSYNEQFF
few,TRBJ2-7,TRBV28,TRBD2,TGTGCCAGCAGTCCCACTAGCGTCAGAAAGTACGAGCAGTACTTC,CASSPTSVRKYEQYF
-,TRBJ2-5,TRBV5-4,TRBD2,TGTGCCAGCAGCTCCAATAGCGGGGGGGCCGTGGAGACCCAGTACTTC,CASSSNSGGAVETQYF
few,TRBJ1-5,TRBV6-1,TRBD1,TGTGCCAGCAGTTGGACAGGTGGCAATCAGCCCCAGCATTTT,CASSWTGGNQPQHF
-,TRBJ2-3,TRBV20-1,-,TGCAGTGCTAGAGATCCCTCCCCCCTGGGCACAGATACGCAGTATTTT,CSARDPSPLGTDTQYF
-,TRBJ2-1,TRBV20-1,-,TGCAGTGCTAGAGTCCCCTTTGGGCTCTACAATGAGCAGTTCTTC,CSARVPFGLYNEQFF
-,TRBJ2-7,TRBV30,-,TGTGCCTGGAGTGCCCAGGGCTACGAGCAGTACTTC,CAWSAQGYEQYF
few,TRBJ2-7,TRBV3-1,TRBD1,TGTGCCAGCAGCGTGACAGGGGCGGGTGAGCAGTACTTC,CASSVTGAGEQYF
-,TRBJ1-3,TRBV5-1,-,TGCGCCAGCAGCTGGGACGGTGGAAACACCATATATTTT,CASSWDGGNTIYF
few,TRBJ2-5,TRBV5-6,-,TGTGCCAGCAGCCACCGACTAGTCGAAGAGACCCAGTACTTC,CASSHRLVEETQYF
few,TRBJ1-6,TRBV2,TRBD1,TGTGCCAGCAGGGACTTACCGGGACAGAATAATTCACCCCTCCACTTT,CASRDLPGQNNSPLHF
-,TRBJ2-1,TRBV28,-,TGTGCCAGCAGCCGAAGGGCGGATGAGCAGTTCTTC,CASSRRADEQFF
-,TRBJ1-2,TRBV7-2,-,TGTGCCAGCAGCTTAGGGACCGAGAACTATGGCTACACCTTC,CASSLGTENYGYTF
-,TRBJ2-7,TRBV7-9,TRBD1,TGTGCCAGCAGCTTATTGTTGGGACAGGGGGGCGAGCAGTACTTC,CASSLLLGQGGEQYF
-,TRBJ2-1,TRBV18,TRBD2,TGTGCCAGCTCACCCGGGACTAGCGGGAGGGATGAGCAGTTCTTC,CASSPGTSGRDEQFF
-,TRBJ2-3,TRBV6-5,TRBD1,TGTGCCAGCAGACTACCGGGACAGCAAATCACAGATACGCAGTATTTT,CASRLPGQQITDTQYF
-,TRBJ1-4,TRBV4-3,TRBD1,TGCGCCAGCAGCCAGAGGGACAGGGCAACTAATGAAAAACTGTTTTTT,CASSQRDRATNEKLFF
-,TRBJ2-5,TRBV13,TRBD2,TGTGCCAGCAGCTCCTCGCAACTAGTTTCAGCGGGGGAGACCCAGTACTTC,CASSSSQLVSAGETQYF
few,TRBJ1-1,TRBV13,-,TGTGCCAGCAGCCTCCCTGCTGCGAACACTGAAGCTTTCTTT,CASSLPAANTEAFF
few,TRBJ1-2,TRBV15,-,TGTGCCACCAGCGTGGGACGGGATGTTAACTATGGCTACACCTTC,CATSVGRDVNYGYTF
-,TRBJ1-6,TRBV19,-,TGTGCCAGTAGTATGACAGGAATTACCTATAATTCACCCCTCCACTTT,CASSMTGITYNSPLHF
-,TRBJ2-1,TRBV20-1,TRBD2,TGCAGTGCTAGAGATACCGCGGGAGCCTGGAATGAGCAGTTCTTC,CSARDTAGAWNEQFF
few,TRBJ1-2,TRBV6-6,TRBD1,TGTGCCAGCAGTTACTCCGGACAGGGGGACGGCTACACCTTC,CASSYSGQGDGYTF
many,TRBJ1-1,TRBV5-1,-,TGCGCCAGCAGCTTGGCAGTGAACACTGAAGCTTTCTTT,CASSLAVNTEAFF
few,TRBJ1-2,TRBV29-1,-,TGCAGCGTCTCCCTGTGGGGGGGGAAGGATGGCTACACCTTC,CSVSLWGGKDGYTF
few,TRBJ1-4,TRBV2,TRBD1,TGTGCCAGCAGCCGGACCGGGACAGGGAATGAAAAACTGTTTTTT,CASSRTGTGNEKLFF
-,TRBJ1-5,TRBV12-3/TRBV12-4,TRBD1,TGTGCCAGCAGTACAACGAGGACAGGGCTTCGCAATCAGCCCCAGCATTTT,CASSTTRTGLRNQPQHF
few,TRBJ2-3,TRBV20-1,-,TGCAGTGCTCCTCGGCGGGGCGGATCTAGCACAGATACGCAGTATTTT,CSAPRRGGSSTDTQYF
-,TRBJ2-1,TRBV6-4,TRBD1,TGTGCCAGCAGTGCCGGGACAGGGGGCTACAATGAGCAGTTCTTC,CASSAGTGGYNEQFF
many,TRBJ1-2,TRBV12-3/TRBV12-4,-,TGTGCCAGCAGTTTGTCAGGGGTGTACTATGGCTACACCTTC,CASSLSGVYYGYTF
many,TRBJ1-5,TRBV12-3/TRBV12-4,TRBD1,TGTGCCAGCAGTCGAGACAGGGGAATTAATCAGCCCCAGCATTTT,CASSRDRGINQPQHF
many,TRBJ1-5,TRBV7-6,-,TGTGCCAGCAGCCTTGACAGCTATCAGCCCCAGCATTTT,CASSLDSYQPQHF
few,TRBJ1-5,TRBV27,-,TGTGCCAGCAGTTTATGGGCCGGGGCAGAGCCCCAGCATTTT,CASSLWAGAEPQHF
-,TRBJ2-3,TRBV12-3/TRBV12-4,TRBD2,TGTGCCAGCAGGCTAGTAGCGGGAGCATCGGCGGCGCAGTATTTT,CASRLVAGASAAQYF